A single sample is the source of the 3 T cell receptor beta chains below, sequenced in a study of cytomegalovirus exposure and HLA in healthy donors. PCR amplification relied on 60 Vbeta primers (plus 13 Jbeta primers). Sequenced by immunoSEQ multiplex PCR; TCRdb stores in-frame clones only, minus some. Found here are around 53,000 clones, roughly 80% of them singletons; the top ten hold roughly 1.5%. Input material: PBMCs. The source is a man aged 25 to 45 in good health and CMV-seronegative.

CDR3 bases: TGTGCCAGCAGCTTAGGCAGGGGGTTCGAGCAGTTCTTC. Translating gives CASSLGRGFEQFF. This chain joins TRBV7-3 and TRBJ2-1, with 7 bases identical to TRBD1. The CDR3 consists of 13 residues. The V and J ends lost 2 bases and 10 bases, in that order; junction bases with no gene match: 5. In germline, CDR1 is SGHTA, CDR2 FQGTGA.

V is TRBV5-4 and J is TRBJ2-7, with a possible D match to TRBD1 (6 bases). The ends were cut back, 4 bases at V and 0 bases at J, with 11 bases in the middle. The CDR3 has 14 amino acids. Per the germline V gene, CDR1 is SGHNT and CDR2 is YYREEE (reference sequence). This CDR3 reads CASSIQGSSYEQYF. As DNA, the CDR3 is TGTGCCAGCAGCATACAGGGTAGCTCCTACGAGCAGTACTTC.

The J gene is TRBJ2-7, the V gene TRBV19, with D possibly matching TRBD1 (6 bases). From germline, CDR1 is LNHDA and CDR2 SQIVND (reference sequence). The CDR3 has 15 residues. The V end lost 5 bases, the J end lost 7 bases, and 21 bases lay between the germline ends. DNA for the CDR3: TGTGCCAGTAGTTCCTCGTCGACAGGTCTAGGGGAGCAGTACTTC. Its translation is CASSSSSTGLGEQYF.